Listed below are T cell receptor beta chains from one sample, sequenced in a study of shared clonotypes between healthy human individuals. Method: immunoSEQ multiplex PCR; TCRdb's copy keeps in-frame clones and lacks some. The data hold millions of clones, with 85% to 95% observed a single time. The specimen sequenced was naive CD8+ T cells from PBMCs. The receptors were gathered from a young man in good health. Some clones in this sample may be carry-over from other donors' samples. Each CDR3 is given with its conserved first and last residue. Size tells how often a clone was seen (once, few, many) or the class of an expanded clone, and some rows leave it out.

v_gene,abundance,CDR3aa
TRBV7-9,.,CASSLTSGQETQYF
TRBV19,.,CASSVAGHSYNEQFF
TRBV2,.,CASSDAVRALLAAFF
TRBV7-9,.,CASSLRIAGEITNTQYF
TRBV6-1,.,CASNPWTGDFEAFF
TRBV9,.,CASTDSPVGQETQYF
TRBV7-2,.,CASSLLRTGGREQYF
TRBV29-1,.,CSVEGTGGPYEQYF
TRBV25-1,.,CASSESRDTEAFF
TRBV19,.,CASSIGRGPSNQPQHF
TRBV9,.,CASSVGRSSYNEQFF
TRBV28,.,CASNTNEAKGSGSHEQFF
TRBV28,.,CASSLEAGPRLSGANVLTF
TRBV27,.,CASSLGLGGRQFF
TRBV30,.,CAWSSGAGNEAFF
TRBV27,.,CASSLGRTDTQYF
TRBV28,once,CASSFQVPPYEQYF
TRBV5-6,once,CASSPASGNTEAFF
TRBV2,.,CASSEGAGSSGSFEYEQYF
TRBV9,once,CASSVRGSYNEQFF
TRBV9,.,CASSVARQGYEQYF
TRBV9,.,CASSVGLADYEQYF
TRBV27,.,CASSLSAGGGEQYF
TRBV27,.,CASSFRGATNEKLFF
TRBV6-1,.,CASSELGQGSSYEQYF
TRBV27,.,CASQTTGRTGELFF
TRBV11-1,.,CASRKLAGLAGGPKNEQFF
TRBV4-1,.,CASSPLAGGSYNEQFF
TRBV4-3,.,CASSPGASSYNEQFF
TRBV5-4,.,CASSPFAVNNEQFF
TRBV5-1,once,CASSLILRQNRDSNQPQHF
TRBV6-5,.,CASRTRDSGQETQYF
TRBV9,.,CASSVGGEPYNEQFF
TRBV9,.,CASSDRTGLQETQYF
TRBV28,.,CASSLVAGSPTNEKLFF
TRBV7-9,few,CASSLPAQGGDTEAFF
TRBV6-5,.,CASSYDEGRYRAFF
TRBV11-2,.,CASRSYGTADNEQFF